These 7 T cell receptor beta chains came from one sample sequenced in a study of blood T cells in healthy people across ages. The use of a sample-barcoded 5' primer and a J-beta primer mix characterized a second PCR of about 7 to 12 cycles. Via MiXCR, TCRdb re-called the 5' RACE reads, giving one row per CDR3 protein. The sample carries some 1 million distinct CDR3 sequences, 45% recorded once. Sequencing was done on a sample of blood. These receptors originate from a woman aged 60-70 years in good health.

This clonotype was observed a few times. The chain is built from TRBV6-2 or TRBV6-3 and TRBJ2-1; TRBD2 aligns across 8 bases. The CDR3 sequence is 17 residues long. Germline trimming cut 2 bases from V and 4 bases from J; bases unmatched to any gene: 10. Germline CDR1 MNHEY, CDR2 SVGEGT. The DNA of the CDR3 is TGTGCCAGCAGTTACCTATTAAGCGGGAGCCTATACAATGAGCAGTTCTTC. Translation gives CASSYLLSGSLYNEQFF.

The V and J genes are TRBV5-1 and TRBJ2-5; 8 bases are a match to TRBD1. Germline lookup yields CDR1 SGHRS and CDR2 YFSETQ. The J segment lost 5 bases and the V segment lost 4 bases, leaving 7 bases of the junction unmatched. The CDR3 runs 14 residues. CDR3 sequence reads: CASSRQGYGETQYF. The CDR3 DNA is TGCGCCAGCAGCAGACAGGGGTACGGGGAGACCCAGTACTTC. The entire variable domain, with the rest obtained from reference TRBV5-1 and TRBJ2-5, is as follows: KAGVTQTPRYLIKTRGQQVTLSCSPISGHRSVSWYQQTPGQGLQFLFEYFSETQRNKGNFPGRFSGRQFSNSRSEMNVSTLELGDSALYLCASSRQGYGETQYFGPGTRLLVL.

This clonotype occurred a few times. The V gene is TRBV20-1, the J gene TRBJ2-4; TRBD2 agrees at 9 bases. The DNA matches TRBJ2-7 better at its end, which makes the J call doubtful. The CDR3 contains 15 residues. Per the germline V gene, CDR1 is DFQATT and CDR2 is SNEGSKA (reference sequence). The CDR3: CSATELAGSIYEQYF. The CDR3 DNA reads TGCAGTGCTACCGAACTAGCGGGCAGTATCTACGAGCAGTACTTC.

This clonotype was counted between two and nine times. V and J are TRBV11-2 and TRBJ1-2; 8 nucleotides agree with TRBD1. Germline lookup yields CDR1 SGHAT and CDR2 FQNNGV. V gave up 1 base and J gave up 4 bases; unmatched junction bases: 8. CDR3 size: 16 residues. CDR3 DNA sequence: TGTGCCAGCAGCTTAGTCGTGGCAGGGGGCGTCTATGGCTACACCTTC. This encodes CASSLVVAGGVYGYTF. The complete variable domain, with remaining parts taken from reference TRBV11-2 and TRBJ1-2, reads EAGVAQSPRYKIIEKRQSVAFWCNPISGHATLYWYQQILGQGPKLLIQFQNNGVVDDSQLPKDRFSAERLKGVDSTLKIQPAKLEDSAVYLCASSLVVAGGVYGYTFGSGTRLTVV.

The chain employs TRBV18 and TRBJ1-1; no reliable D call. V shed 2 bases and J shed 5 bases, with 12 bases lying between them. This CDR3 contains 14 residues. Germline V gene sequence: CDR1 KGHSH, CDR2 LQKENI. The CDR3 region has the DNA TGTGCCAGCTCACCAGGGTCGGGGAGGACTGAAGCTTTCTTT. Translating gives CASSPGSGRTEAFF. Filled out from reference TRBV18 and TRBJ1-1, the complete variable domain reads NAGVMQNPRHLVRRRGQEARLRCSPMKGHSHVYWYRQLPEEGLKFMVYLQKENIIDESGMPKERFSAEFPKEGPSILRIQQVVRGDSAAYFCASSPGSGRTEAFFGQGTRLTVV.

The V and J genes are TRBV2 and TRBJ1-6; TRBD1 matches at 9 bases. The germline V gene has CDR1 SNHLY and CDR2 FYNNEI. This CDR3 is built from 15 residues. The V and J ends lost 5 bases and 9 bases, in that order; junction bases with no gene match: 8. The CDR3: CASSSGQGMVSPLHF. The CDR3 nucleotides are TGTGCCAGCAGTTCGGGACAGGGAATGGTTTCACCCCTCCACTTT.

In regard to this clonotype: A much bigger clone sits one base away, suggesting this may be a read error. This chain connects TRBV7-2 to TRBJ2-1, with a possible D match to TRBD1 (6 bases). V lost 4 bases and J 6 bases, leaving 16 bases between the germline ends. The germline CDR1 and CDR2 sequences are SGHTA and FQGNSA. CDR3 length equals 15 residues. The CDR3 loop reads CASSYYRDRCNEQFF. In DNA, the CDR3 is TGTGCCAGCAGCTACTACAGGGACCGCTGCAATGAGCAGTTCTTC.